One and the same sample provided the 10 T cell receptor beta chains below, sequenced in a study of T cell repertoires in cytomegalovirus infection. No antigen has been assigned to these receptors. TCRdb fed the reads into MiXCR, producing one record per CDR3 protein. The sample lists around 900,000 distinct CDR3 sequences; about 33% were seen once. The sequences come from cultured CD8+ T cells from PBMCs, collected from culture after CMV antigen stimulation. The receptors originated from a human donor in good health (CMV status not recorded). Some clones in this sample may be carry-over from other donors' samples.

The DNA of the CDR3 is TGCGCCAGCAGCCAAGAGGTGCGGGATGAAGCTTTCTTT. Residues: CASSQEVRDEAFF. V usage is TRBV4-1 and J usage is TRBJ1-1; unclear D gene. Between the trimmed V and J ends, which lost 0 bases and 7 bases, there was a span of 9 bases. Germline CDR1 MGHRA, CDR2 YSYEKL. The CDR3 is 13 amino acids.

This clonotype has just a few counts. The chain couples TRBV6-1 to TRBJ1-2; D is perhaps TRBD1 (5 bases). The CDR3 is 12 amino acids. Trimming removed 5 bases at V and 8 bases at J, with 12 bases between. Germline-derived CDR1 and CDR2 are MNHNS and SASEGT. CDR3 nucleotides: TGTGCCAGCAGTCCTCGGGGGGACGGCTACACCTTC. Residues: CASSPRGDGYTF.

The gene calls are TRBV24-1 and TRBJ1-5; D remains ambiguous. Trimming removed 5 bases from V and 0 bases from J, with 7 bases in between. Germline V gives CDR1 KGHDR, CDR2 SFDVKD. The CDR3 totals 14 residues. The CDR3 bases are TGTGCCACCAGTGGCTACTATAGCAATCAGCCCCAGCATTTT. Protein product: CATSGYYSNQPQHF.

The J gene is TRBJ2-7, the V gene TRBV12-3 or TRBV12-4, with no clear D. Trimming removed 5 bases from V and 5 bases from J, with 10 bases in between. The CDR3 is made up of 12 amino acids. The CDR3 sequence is CASSPQSDEQYF. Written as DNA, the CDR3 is TGTGCCAGCAGTCCGCAGTCCGACGAGCAGTACTTC.

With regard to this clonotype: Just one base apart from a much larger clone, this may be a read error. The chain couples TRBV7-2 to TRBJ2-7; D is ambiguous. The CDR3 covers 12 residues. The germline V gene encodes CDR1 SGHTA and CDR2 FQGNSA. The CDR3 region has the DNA TGTGCCTGCAGCCCTCGCCTCTACGAGCAGTACTTC. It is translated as CACSPRLYEQYF.

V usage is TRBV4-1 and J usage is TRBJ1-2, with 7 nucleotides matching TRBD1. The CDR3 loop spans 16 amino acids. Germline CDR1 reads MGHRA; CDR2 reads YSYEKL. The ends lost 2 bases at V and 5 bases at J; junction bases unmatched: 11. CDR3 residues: CASSQSTQAGQYGYTF. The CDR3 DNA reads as TGCGCCAGCAGCCAATCCACCCAGGCGGGACAGTATGGCTACACCTTC.

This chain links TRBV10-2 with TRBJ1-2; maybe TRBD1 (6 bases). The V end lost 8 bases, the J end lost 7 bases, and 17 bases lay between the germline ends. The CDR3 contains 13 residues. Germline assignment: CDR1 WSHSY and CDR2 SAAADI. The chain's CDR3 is CASDPGGNPGYTF. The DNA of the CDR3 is TGCGCCAGCGACCCGGGGGGCAATCCTGGCTACACCTTC.

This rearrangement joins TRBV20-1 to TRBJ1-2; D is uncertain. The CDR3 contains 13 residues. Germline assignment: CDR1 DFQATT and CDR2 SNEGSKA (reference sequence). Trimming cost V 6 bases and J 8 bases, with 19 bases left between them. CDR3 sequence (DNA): TGCAGTGCACCCCGACCGTTTAGTGTCGGCTACACCTTC. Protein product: CSAPRPFSVGYTF.

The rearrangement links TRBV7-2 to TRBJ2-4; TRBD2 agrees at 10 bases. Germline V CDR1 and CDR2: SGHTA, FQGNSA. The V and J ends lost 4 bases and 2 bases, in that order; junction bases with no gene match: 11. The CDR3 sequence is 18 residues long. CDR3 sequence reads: CASSSPLAGGEPKNIQYF. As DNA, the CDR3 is TGTGCCAGCAGCTCCCCCTTAGCGGGGGGCGAACCCAAAAACATTCAGTACTTC. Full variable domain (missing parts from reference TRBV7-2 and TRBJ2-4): GAGVSQSPSNKVTEKGKDVELRCDPISGHTALYWYRQSLGQGLEFLIYFQGNSAPDKSGLPSDRFSAERTGGSVSTLTIQRTQQEDSAVYLCASSSPLAGGEPKNIQYFGAGTRLSVL.

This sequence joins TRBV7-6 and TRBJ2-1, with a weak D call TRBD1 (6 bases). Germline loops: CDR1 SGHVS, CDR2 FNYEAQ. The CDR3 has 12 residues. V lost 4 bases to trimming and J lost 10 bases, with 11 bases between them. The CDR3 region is CASSSGVREQFF. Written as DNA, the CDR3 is TGTGCCAGCAGCTCAGGGGTTCGGGAGCAGTTCTTC.